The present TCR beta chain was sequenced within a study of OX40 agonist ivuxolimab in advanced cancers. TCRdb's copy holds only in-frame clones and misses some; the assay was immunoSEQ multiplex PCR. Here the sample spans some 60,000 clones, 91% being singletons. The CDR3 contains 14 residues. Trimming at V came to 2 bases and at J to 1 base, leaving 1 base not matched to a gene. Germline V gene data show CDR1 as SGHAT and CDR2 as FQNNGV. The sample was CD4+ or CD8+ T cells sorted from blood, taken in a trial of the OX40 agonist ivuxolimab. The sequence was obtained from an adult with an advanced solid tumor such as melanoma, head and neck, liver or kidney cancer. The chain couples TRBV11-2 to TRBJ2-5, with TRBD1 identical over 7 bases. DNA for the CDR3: TGTGCCAGCAGCTTACAGGGGGTCCAAGAGACCCAGTACTTC. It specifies CASSLQGVQETQYF.